This T cell receptor (beta chain) is drawn from a study of cytomegalovirus exposure and HLA in healthy donors. Across the study: Some 180 million T cells yielded around 120 million unique TCR beta sequences in earlier analysis.

The PCR made use of 60 Vbeta and 13 Jbeta primers. The assay was immunoSEQ multiplex PCR, and TCRdb's table has in-frame clones only and misses some. Here the sample spans 110,000 or so clones, roughly 77% being singletons. CDR1 is KGHSH, CDR2 LQKENI, per germline. V was cut by 5 bases and J by 4 bases, with 11 bases left in between. The CDR3 covers 13 residues. Whole-study results and caveats: V- and J-gene trimming of TCR beta was linked (in a later analysis) to a missense DCLRE1C variant. Donors were assumed by presence/absence analyses to have roughly uniform sequencing depth. Likely technical artifact: a cluster of highly shared sequence variants.

Worth noting for this clone: Its specificity is unknown.

The V gene is TRBV18, the J gene TRBJ2-5, with a weak D call TRBD2 (5 bases). The TCR originated in a man in his forties or fifties in good health and CMV-seropositive. The specimen was PBMCs. The DNA of the CDR3 is TGTGCCAGCTCAGCTTTGGCGGGAGAGACCCAGTACTTC. Translated: CASSALAGETQYF.